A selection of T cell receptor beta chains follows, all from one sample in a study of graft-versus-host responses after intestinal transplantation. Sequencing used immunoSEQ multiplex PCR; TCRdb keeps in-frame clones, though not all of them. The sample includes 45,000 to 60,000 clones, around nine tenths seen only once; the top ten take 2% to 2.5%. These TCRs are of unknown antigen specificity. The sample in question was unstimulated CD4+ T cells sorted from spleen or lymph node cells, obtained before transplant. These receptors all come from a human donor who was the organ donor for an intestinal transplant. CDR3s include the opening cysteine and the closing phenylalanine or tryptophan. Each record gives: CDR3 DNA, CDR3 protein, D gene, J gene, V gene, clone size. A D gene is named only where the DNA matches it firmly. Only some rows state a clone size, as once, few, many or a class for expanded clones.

CDR3nt: TGTGCCTGGAGTTCGGGGGGACCCAGCACAGATACGCAGTATTTT; CDR3aa: CAWSSGGPSTDTQYF; d_gene: TRBD2; j_gene: TRBJ2-3; v_gene: TRBV30; abundance: -
CDR3nt: TGTGCTAGTGGTTTGGATTCTTGGGAGCAGTTCTTC; CDR3aa: CASGLDSWEQFF; d_gene: -; j_gene: TRBJ2-1; v_gene: TRBV12-5; abundance: -
CDR3nt: TGTGCCAGCAGTTTTCAGCAGGGGGCTCGTACAGATACGCAGTATTTT; CDR3aa: CASSFQQGARTDTQYF; d_gene: TRBD1; j_gene: TRBJ2-3; v_gene: TRBV6-5; abundance: -
CDR3nt: TGTGCCAGCAGTTTAGCGGACACAGATACGCAGTATTTT; CDR3aa: CASSLADTDTQYF; d_gene: -; j_gene: TRBJ2-3; v_gene: TRBV28; abundance: -
CDR3nt: TGCAGTGCAGGATTTACAGAGACCCAGTACTTC; CDR3aa: CSAGFTETQYF; d_gene: -; j_gene: TRBJ2-5; v_gene: TRBV20-1; abundance: -
CDR3nt: TGTGCCAGCAGTGATAGCGGGAGAATTCCGGAGACCCAGTACTTC; CDR3aa: CASSDSGRIPETQYF; d_gene: TRBD2; j_gene: TRBJ2-5; v_gene: TRBV6-1; abundance: -
CDR3nt: TGTGCCAGCAGCCAAGATTTTGATAGCGGGAGGGCCCTCGTAAATGAGCAGTTCTTC; CDR3aa: CASSQDFDSGRALVNEQFF; d_gene: TRBD2; j_gene: TRBJ2-1; v_gene: TRBV4-2; abundance: once
CDR3nt: TGTGCCAGCAGTCCGGGACTAGGAACAGATACGCAGTATTTT; CDR3aa: CASSPGLGTDTQYF; d_gene: TRBD2; j_gene: TRBJ2-3; v_gene: TRBV27; abundance: -
CDR3nt: TGTGCCAGCGACATTCAAGAGACCCAGTACTTC; CDR3aa: CASDIQETQYF; d_gene: -; j_gene: TRBJ2-5; v_gene: TRBV2; abundance: -
CDR3nt: TGTGCCAGCAGCCTAGCGAGAAACACCGGGGAGCTGTTTTTT; CDR3aa: CASSLARNTGELFF; d_gene: -; j_gene: TRBJ2-2; v_gene: TRBV11-2; abundance: -
CDR3nt: TGTGCCAGCAGTAGCAAGTCCTACGAGCAGTACTTC; CDR3aa: CASSSKSYEQYF; d_gene: -; j_gene: TRBJ2-7; v_gene: TRBV6-7; abundance: few
CDR3nt: TGTGCCAGCAGGGAAGACAGATTCCAAGAGACCCAGTACTTC; CDR3aa: CASREDRFQETQYF; d_gene: -; j_gene: TRBJ2-5; v_gene: TRBV6-1; abundance: -
CDR3nt: TGTGCCAGCAGCTTACTAGCTAGCACAGATACGCAGTATTTT; CDR3aa: CASSLLASTDTQYF; d_gene: -; j_gene: TRBJ2-3; v_gene: TRBV6-5; abundance: -
CDR3nt: TGTGCCAGCAGCTTAAGCCCGACGCACAATGAGCAGTTCTTC; CDR3aa: CASSLSPTHNEQFF; d_gene: -; j_gene: TRBJ2-1; v_gene: TRBV7-3; abundance: -
CDR3nt: TGCGCCAGCAGCCTATTCCGGAGCCTCAGCTCCTACAATGAGCAGTTCTTC; CDR3aa: CASSLFRSLSSYNEQFF; d_gene: -; j_gene: TRBJ2-1; v_gene: TRBV4-3; abundance: -
CDR3nt: TGTGCCAGTAGTATCAGGGCAGGGGGCATAGGGATTCAGTACTTC; CDR3aa: CASSIRAGGIGIQYF; d_gene: TRBD1; j_gene: TRBJ2-4; v_gene: TRBV19; abundance: -
CDR3nt: TGTGCCAGCAGCGCCCGGGACAGGGGTGCTGAAGCTTTCTTT; CDR3aa: CASSARDRGAEAFF; d_gene: TRBD1; j_gene: TRBJ1-1; v_gene: TRBV9; abundance: -
CDR3nt: TGTGCCAGCAGCGTAGCGGTTGTCGGGGAGCTGTTTTTT; CDR3aa: CASSVAVVGELFF; d_gene: -; j_gene: TRBJ2-2; v_gene: TRBV9; abundance: -
CDR3nt: TGTGCCAGCAGGGACGGACGCCTCGGATACTATGGCTACACCTTC; CDR3aa: CASRDGRLGYYGYTF; d_gene: -; j_gene: TRBJ1-2; v_gene: TRBV6-1; abundance: -
CDR3nt: TGTGCCAGTAGTCCTCCCCTCCCAAACTACGAGCAGTACTTC; CDR3aa: CASSPPLPNYEQYF; d_gene: -; j_gene: TRBJ2-7; v_gene: TRBV19; abundance: -
CDR3nt: TGTGCCAGCAGCTTATTCTCTGGAAACACCATATATTTT; CDR3aa: CASSLFSGNTIYF; d_gene: -; j_gene: TRBJ1-3; v_gene: TRBV11-1; abundance: -
CDR3nt: TGCAGTGCTTACTCTGGAAACACCATATATTTT; CDR3aa: CSAYSGNTIYF; d_gene: -; j_gene: TRBJ1-3; v_gene: TRBV20-1; abundance: -
CDR3nt: TGTGCCAGTAGTATAGGGCGGGATTACATGAACACTGAAGCTTTCTTT; CDR3aa: CASSIGRDYMNTEAFF; d_gene: -; j_gene: TRBJ1-1; v_gene: TRBV19; abundance: once
CDR3nt: TGTGCCAGCAGTCAGCCCAAGACATCCGAGCAGTACTTC; CDR3aa: CASSQPKTSEQYF; d_gene: -; j_gene: TRBJ2-7; v_gene: TRBV28; abundance: -
CDR3nt: TGTGCCAGTAGTCTTGCCTGGGACACCGGGGAGCTGTTTTTT; CDR3aa: CASSLAWDTGELFF; d_gene: -; j_gene: TRBJ2-2; v_gene: TRBV19; abundance: -
CDR3nt: TGTGCCAGCAGTTTATTTGCCTACGAGCAGTACTTC; CDR3aa: CASSLFAYEQYF; d_gene: -; j_gene: TRBJ2-7; v_gene: TRBV28; abundance: -
CDR3nt: TGTGCCAGCAGCTTCCCCGGGACTGGCTACGAGCAGTACTTC; CDR3aa: CASSFPGTGYEQYF; d_gene: -; j_gene: TRBJ2-7; v_gene: TRBV28; abundance: -
CDR3nt: TGTGCCAGCAGTTACATAACTAGCGCTAGCTACGAGCAGTACTTC; CDR3aa: CASSYITSASYEQYF; d_gene: TRBD2; j_gene: TRBJ2-7; v_gene: TRBV6-6; abundance: -
CDR3nt: TGTGCCATCAGTGAGCAGGGGAACACTGAAGCTTTCTTT; CDR3aa: CAISEQGNTEAFF; d_gene: -; j_gene: TRBJ1-1; v_gene: TRBV10-3; abundance: -
CDR3nt: TGTGCCAGCAGTTTAAGAGGAGCCCTAAACAATCAGCCCCAGCATTTT; CDR3aa: CASSLRGALNNQPQHF; d_gene: -; j_gene: TRBJ1-5; v_gene: TRBV28; abundance: -
CDR3nt: TGTGCCAGCAGCGCCGGTGTGGTAGCGGGAGGCGAGCAGTTCTTC; CDR3aa: CASSAGVVAGGEQFF; d_gene: TRBD2; j_gene: TRBJ2-1; v_gene: TRBV7-3; abundance: -
CDR3nt: TGTGCCAGCAGCCGGGGACAGGGGGCGCGGTACGAGCAGTACTTC; CDR3aa: CASSRGQGARYEQYF; d_gene: TRBD1; j_gene: TRBJ2-7; v_gene: TRBV27; abundance: -
CDR3nt: TGTGCCAGCAGTAATTACAGGGATAGCAATCAGCCCCAGCATTTT; CDR3aa: CASSNYRDSNQPQHF; d_gene: -; j_gene: TRBJ1-5; v_gene: TRBV27; abundance: once
CDR3nt: TGTGCCAGCAGCTTAGCAGCCGGGACAGGGTTTGCCTACGAGCAGTACTTC; CDR3aa: CASSLAAGTGFAYEQYF; d_gene: TRBD1; j_gene: TRBJ2-7; v_gene: TRBV13; abundance: -
CDR3nt: TGTGCCTGCACGACACGGACTAGCGGGTCAGATACGCAGTACTTT; CDR3aa: CACTTRTSGSDTQYF; d_gene: TRBD2; j_gene: TRBJ2-3; v_gene: TRBV30; abundance: once